Below are 27 T cell receptor beta chains sequenced from a single sample in a study of CD8 T cells in ankylosing spondylitis. TCRdb analysed the 5' RACE reads with MiXCR anew, one entry per CDR3 protein. The data contain about 160,000 distinct CDR3 sequences, 8.5% to 10% of them singletons. The specimen sequenced was blood, either unsorted or a sorted T cell fraction (not recorded which). The receptor set was obtained from a female donor with ankylosing spondylitis or in good health (not recorded which).

This clonotype has at least ten counts. The gene calls are TRBV29-1 and TRBJ2-7; possible D gene TRBD2, 6 bases. Germline V lookup: CDR1 SQVTM, CDR2 ANQGSEA. This CDR3 spans 15 amino acids. V was shortened by 1 base and J by 4 bases, with 17 bases between the two germline ends. This CDR3 is CSVEGGGVPLYEQYF. Here the CDR3 DNA reads TGCAGCGTTGAAGGTGGAGGGGTCCCTTTATACGAGCAGTACTTC.

This clonotype was found many times. V usage is TRBV7-9 and J usage is TRBJ1-1; tentative D call: TRBD1 (5 bases). Germline CDR1 and CDR2: SEHNR and FQNEAQ (reference sequence). The CDR3 consists of 15 residues. The V end was cut by 1 base, the J end by 4 bases, with 13 bases between. The CDR3 region is CASSLESRGATEAFF. CDR3 coding DNA: TGTGCCAGCAGCTTAGAGTCCCGAGGGGCCACTGAAGCTTTCTTT.

The gene calls are TRBV30 and TRBJ1-1, with D perhaps TRBD1 (5 bases). From germline, CDR1 is GTSNPN and CDR2 SVGIG (reference sequence). The CDR3 is 14 amino acids. The germline V and J ends were trimmed by 1 base and 0 bases, with 9 bases remaining between them. In DNA, the CDR3 is TGTGCCTGGAGTGAAGGGGTCATGAACACTGAAGCTTTCTTT. Translating it yields CAWSEGVMNTEAFF. The whole variable domain, filled in from reference TRBV30 and TRBJ1-1, reads SQTIHQWPATLVQPVGSPLSLECTVEGTSNPNLYWYRQAAGRGLQLLFYSVGIGQISSEVPQNLSASRPQDRQFILSSKKLLLSDSGFYLCAWSEGVMNTEAFFGQGTRLTVV.

This clonotype was recorded many times. The gene calls are TRBV5-1 and TRBJ2-1; D might be TRBD2 (6 bases). The CDR3 spans 15 residues. Trimming removed 7 bases from V and 2 bases from J, with 16 bases in between. Germline loops: CDR1 SGHRS, CDR2 YFSETQ. Written as DNA, the CDR3 is TGCGCCAGCGGGTTAGCGGAGAACACCTACAATGAGCAGTTCTTC. Amino acids: CASGLAENTYNEQFF.

This clonotype is medium-sized by share. The J gene is TRBJ1-2, the V gene TRBV20-1; no reliable D call. Germline CDR1 reads DFQATT; CDR2 reads SNEGSKA (reference sequence). The V end lost 3 bases, the J end lost 5 bases, and 13 bases lay between the germline ends. The CDR3 length is 13 residues. CDR3 nucleotide sequence: TGCAGTGCTAGCCGCCGGGCGAGATATGGCTACACCTTC. Translating it yields CSASRRARYGYTF.

The rearrangement joins TRBV4-1 to TRBJ2-5; 9 bases fit TRBD2. Germline lookup yields CDR1 MGHRA and CDR2 YSYEKL. This CDR3 contains 17 residues. The trim removed 4 bases at V and 2 bases at J, leaving 11 bases unmatched. CDR3 sequence: CASSPRGSGSEQETQYF. The CDR3 DNA sequence: TGCGCCAGCAGCCCCCGGGGTAGCGGGAGTGAACAAGAGACCCAGTACTTC.

This clonotype has ten or more counts. V is TRBV10-3 and J is TRBJ2-7; 13 bases are shared with TRBD2. Trimming removed 6 bases from V and 4 bases from J; junction bases left unmatched: 6. The germline gives CDR1 ENHRY, CDR2 SYGVKD. The CDR3 extends over 15 amino acids. The CDR3 protein is CAIRLTSGRPYEQYF. The CDR3 coding sequence is TGTGCCATCAGGCTGACTAGCGGGAGGCCGTACGAGCAGTACTTC.

The V gene is TRBV19, the J gene TRBJ2-1, with D tentatively TRBD2 (5 bases). This CDR3 has 16 amino acids. Germline CDR1 LNHDA, CDR2 SQIVND (reference sequence). Trimming shortened V by 3 bases and J by 0 bases, and 12 bases separated the two germline ends. CDR3 DNA sequence: TGTGCCAGTAGTATTCGTCACCGGGGCTCCTACAATGAGCAGTTCTTC. This encodes CASSIRHRGSYNEQFF.

This clonotype was counted ten times or more. The V gene is TRBV6-1, the J gene TRBJ2-3; 8 bases fit TRBD2. Trimming cost V 7 bases and J 2 bases; bases outside gene matches: 5. The CDR3 has 14 amino acids. CDR1 and CDR2 from the germline V gene are MNHNS and SASEGT. CDR3 bases: TGTGCCAGCAAGGTAGCGGGGATCACAGATACGCAGTATTTT. Amino acids: CASKVAGITDTQYF.

This clonotype was observed many times. The chain has TRBV12-3 or TRBV12-4 and TRBJ1-1; D possibly corresponds to TRBD1 (6 bases). Trimming took 6 bases from V and 3 from J, leaving 11 bases between them. CDR3 length equals 13 residues. As DNA, the CDR3 is TGTGCCAGCAGCCAGGGGTGGGACACTGAAGCTTTCTTT. It encodes CASSQGWDTEAFF.

This clonotype was seen ten or more times. V and J are TRBV6-5 and TRBJ1-5; possible D gene TRBD1, 6 bases. Deletions cut 2 bases from V and 5 bases from J, with 16 bases between. Germline V gene data show CDR1 as MNHEY and CDR2 as SVGAGI. The CDR3 covers 16 residues. CDR3 in DNA: TGTGCCAGCAGTTACAGAACAGGGTCTATGGATCAGCCCCAGCATTTT. This encodes CASSYRTGSMDQPQHF.

This rearrangement joins TRBV27 to TRBJ2-7, with a tentative D call TRBD1 (5 bases). V was clipped by 3 bases and J by 7 bases, with 16 bases between them. This CDR3 region has 14 residues. Germline CDR1 reads MNHEY; CDR2 reads SMNVEV (reference sequence). The CDR3 here is CASSLGQGLSEQYF. DNA of the CDR3: TGTGCCAGCAGTTTGGGGCAGGGTCTGAGTGAGCAGTACTTC.

This clonotype was seen only a few times. The rearrangement joins TRBV9 to TRBJ2-7; D might be TRBD1 (5 bases). The CDR3 runs to 14 residues. From germline, CDR1 is SGDLS and CDR2 YYNGEE. Trimming took 10 bases from V and 5 from J, leaving 22 bases between them. Written as DNA, the CDR3 is TGTGCCTCCGCCAGGGATCAAGTCAATGACGAGCAGTACTTC. Its translation is CASARDQVNDEQYF.

The chain employs TRBV9 and TRBJ1-1, with unresolved D. The germline V gene has CDR1 SGDLS and CDR2 YYNGEE. Trimming left V 0 bases short and J 1 base short, with 4 bases between. CDR3 length: 13 amino acids. In DNA, the CDR3 is TGTGCCAGCAGCGTAGATGAGAACACTGAAGCTTTCTTT. Encoded protein: CASSVDENTEAFF.

This clonotype was seen repeatedly, ten times or more. V and J are TRBV29-1 and TRBJ2-6, with 7 bases matching TRBD1. The CDR3 consists of 16 residues. From germline, CDR1 is SQVTM and CDR2 ANQGSEA. V lost 4 bases to trimming and J lost 0 bases; unmatched junction nucleotides: 6. The CDR3: CSVVGTESSGANVLTF. Written as DNA, the CDR3 is TGCAGCGTTGTTGGGACAGAAAGCTCTGGGGCCAACGTCCTGACTTTC.

A few counts support this clonotype. J is TRBJ2-5 and V is TRBV20-1; D might be TRBD1 or TRBD2, each matching 5 bases. The CDR3 covers 16 residues. Germline CDR1 DFQATT, CDR2 SNEGSKA (reference sequence). V was pared by 3 bases and J by 1 base, with 18 bases between. CDR3: CSARETFGASQETQYF. The CDR3 coding sequence is TGCAGTGCTAGGGAAACGTTCGGGGCTTCCCAAGAGACCCAGTACTTC.

The V and J genes are TRBV7-9 and TRBJ2-7; no firm D call. Germline CDR1 and CDR2: SEHNR and FQNEAQ (reference sequence). The CDR3 is 15 amino acids. Trimming removed 4 bases from V and 4 bases from J, with 17 bases in between. The CDR3: CASSSISGPIYEQYF. As DNA, the CDR3 is TGTGCCAGCAGCTCCATTAGTGGACCGATTTACGAGCAGTACTTC.

This clonotype has a handful of counts. CDR3 DNA: TGTGCCAGCAGCCAAGAAGGAGGGGGGCTAGCGGGAGGCGAGCAGTACTTC. Its protein product is CASSQEGGGLAGGEQYF. The V and J genes are TRBV4-2 and TRBJ2-7, with 11 nucleotides matching TRBD2. Germline values: CDR1 LGHNA, CDR2 YNFKEQ. The CDR3 is 17 residues long. V lost 0 bases to trimming and J lost 6 bases; unmatched junction nucleotides: 10.

V is TRBV7-6 and J is TRBJ2-3, with no clear D. The CDR3 has 17 amino acids. Trimming took off 1 base at V and 4 bases at J, with 18 bases between the two ends. Germline CDR1 reads SGHVS; CDR2 reads FNYEAQ. This CDR3 is CASSLVHRPRNPDTQYF. CDR3 nucleotides: TGTGCCAGCAGCTTAGTACACCGGCCAAGGAACCCAGATACGCAGTATTTT.

This clonotype was seen a handful of times. The chain combines TRBV20-1 with TRBJ2-1; D ambiguous. Germline V gene sequence: CDR1 DFQATT, CDR2 SNEGSKA (reference sequence). Trimming took off 3 bases at V and 4 bases at J, with 10 bases between the two ends. The CDR3 length is 13 residues. The CDR3 is CSASPQNYNEQFF. DNA of the CDR3: TGCAGTGCTAGCCCTCAGAATTACAATGAGCAGTTCTTC.

This clonotype came up a few times. This chain links TRBV18 with TRBJ2-1, with D maybe TRBD2 (5 bases). Per the germline V gene, CDR1 is KGHSH and CDR2 is LQKENI. Trimming cost V 0 bases and J 8 bases, with 14 bases left between them. The CDR3 spans 15 residues. The CDR3 loop is CASSPPASLAYEQFF. The DNA for the CDR3 is TGTGCCAGCTCACCACCGGCGTCCCTAGCATATGAGCAGTTCTTC. The variable domain in full, completed from reference TRBV18 and TRBJ2-1, reads NAGVMQNPRHLVRRRGQEARLRCSPMKGHSHVYWYRQLPEEGLKFMVYLQKENIIDESGMPKERFSAEFPKEGPSILRIQQVVRGDSAAYFCASSPPASLAYEQFFGPGTRLTVL.

To note about this clonotype: A read error may be the cause here, since a much bigger clone is one base away. The chain employs TRBV28 and TRBJ2-1, with TRBD1 as a possible D gene (5 bases). The V and J ends lost 5 bases and 7 bases respectively, with 15 bases between them. Germline assignment: CDR1 MDHEN and CDR2 SYDVKM. CDR3 size: 14 residues. Here the CDR3 DNA reads TGTGCCAGCAGTCCGGGCAGGGTATTAAATGAGCAGTTCTTC. It codes for CASSPGRVLNEQFF.

This clonotype showed up just a few times. The chain employs TRBV6-4 and TRBJ1-2; no firm D call. Trimming shortened V by 9 bases and J by 5 bases, and 7 bases separated the two germline ends. Germline CDR1 MRHNA, CDR2 SNTAGT. The length of the CDR3 is 10 residues. The CDR3 loop reads CASKGYGYTF. The CDR3, as DNA: TGTGCCAGTAAGGGATATGGCTACACCTTC.

The chain employs TRBV25-1 and TRBJ1-1; D uncertain. Germline V gives CDR1 MGHDK, CDR2 SYGVNS. Trimming cost V 4 bases and J 0 bases, with 3 bases left between them. The length of the CDR3 is 12 residues. Written as DNA, the CDR3 is TGTGCCAGCAGTGGTTTGAACACTGAAGCTTTCTTT. Its translation is CASSGLNTEAFF.

This clonotype was recorded a few times. This sequence joins TRBV7-6 and TRBJ2-1; 13 nucleotides agree with TRBD2. V trimming: 5 bases; J trimming: 6 bases; junction bases outside the gene matches: 10. Germline assignment: CDR1 SGHVS and CDR2 FNYEAQ. The CDR3 is 17 amino acids. CDR3 nucleotides: TGTGCCAGCAGCCCCTGGCCCGGACTAGCGGGAGCCAATGAGCAGTTCTTC. Its translation: CASSPWPGLAGANEQFF.

V and J are TRBV5-1 and TRBJ2-7; 9 nucleotides agree with TRBD1. V lost 3 bases and J lost 6; bases outside the gene matches: 7. The CDR3 covers 14 residues. The germline gives CDR1 SGHRS, CDR2 YFSETQ. CDR3 in amino acids: CASSSGQGNGEQYF. The CDR3 DNA reads TGCGCCAGCAGCTCCGGACAGGGGAACGGCGAGCAGTACTTC.

This clonotype was counted between two and nine times. The chain employs TRBV6-5 and TRBJ2-7; D might be TRBD1 (6 bases). The CDR3 loop spans 14 amino acids. The V end was cut by 2 bases, the J end by 3 bases, with 11 bases between. CDR1 and CDR2 (germline): MNHEY, SVGAGI. This chain's CDR3 is CASSYDRFDYEQYF. The CDR3 DNA follows: TGTGCCAGCAGTTACGACAGGTTCGACTACGAGCAGTACTTC.